What follows are 20 T cell receptor beta chains derived from one specimen sequenced in a study of shared clonotypes between healthy human individuals. Libraries were prepared by immunoSEQ multiplex PCR; TCRdb keeps only in-frame clonotypes and omits some of them. This sample has about 530,000 clones; 90% to 97% occur once, and the top ten carry approximately 0.062%. Sequenced input: naive CD4+ T cells sorted from blood. The subset: CD45RA+ positively selected. Receptors were obtained from a woman in her twenties or thirties in good health.

V is TRBV7-2 and J is TRBJ2-7; 14 bases align to TRBD2. The junction had 7 bases not matched to a gene; V was cut back by 5 bases and J by 4 bases. Germline values: CDR1 SGHTA, CDR2 FQGNSA. The CDR3 loop spans 16 amino acids. The CDR3 region has the DNA TGTGCCAGCAGCCTTTCCGGGACTAGCGGGAGTTACGAGCAGTACTTC. It yields the protein CASSLSGTSGSYEQYF.

The V gene is TRBV15, the J gene TRBJ2-7; the D is unclear. The germline V and J ends were trimmed by 0 bases and 1 base, with 10 bases remaining between them. Germline values: CDR1 LNHNV, CDR2 YYDKDF (reference sequence). The CDR3 has 15 amino acids. The CDR3 nucleotides are TGTGCCACCAGCAGAGAAGTTGCGGAGTCCTACGAGCAGTACTTC. This translates into CATSREVAESYEQYF.

This chain connects TRBV28 to TRBJ2-7, with D maybe TRBD1 (6 bases). Germline CDR1 reads MDHEN; CDR2 reads SYDVKM. V gave up 11 bases and J gave up 6 bases, with 14 bases separating them. The CDR3 runs 11 residues. CDR3 protein: CAVQGLGEQYF. The CDR3 DNA is TGTGCCGTCCAGGGGCTCGGCGAGCAGTACTTC. Full variable domain (outside the CDR3, taken from reference TRBV28 and TRBJ2-7): DVKVTQSSRYLVKRTGEKVFLECVQDMDHENMFWYRQDPGLGLRLIYFSYDVKMKEKGDIPEGYSVSREKKERFSLILESASTNQTSMYLCAVQGLGEQYFGPGTRLTVT.

The rearrangement joins TRBV10-1 to TRBJ1-4; D unclear. This CDR3 region has 15 residues. The V end lost 3 bases, the J end lost 5 bases, and 13 bases lay between the germline ends. CDR1 and CDR2 (germline): WNHNN, SYGVQD (reference sequence). The CDR3 bases are TGCGCCAGCAGTGAACCGAGGGCCCTAAATGAAAAACTGTTTTTT. Translated, it gives CASSEPRALNEKLFF.

The gene calls are TRBV30 and TRBJ2-5; D uncertain. This CDR3 contains 12 residues. Trimming cost V 1 base and J 5 bases, with 8 bases left between them. Germline-derived CDR1 and CDR2 are GTSNPN and SVGIG (reference sequence). The CDR3 here is CAWSEAHETQYF. The CDR3 bases are TGTGCCTGGAGTGAGGCCCACGAGACCCAGTACTTC.

The V gene is TRBV27, the J gene TRBJ2-6; maybe TRBD1 (5 bases). Germline CDR1 reads MNHEY; CDR2 reads SMNVEV (reference sequence). The CDR3 loop spans 17 amino acids. Trimming cost V 6 bases and J 0 bases, with 15 bases left between them. For the CDR3, the DNA is TGTGCCAGCAGCTCCTTGGACAAGAGCTCTGGGGCCAACGTCCTGACTTTC. As protein: CASSSLDKSSGANVLTF.

The chain recombines TRBV7-6 with TRBJ2-5; the D is unclear. The germline gives CDR1 SGHVS, CDR2 FNYEAQ. Trimming shortened V by 1 base and J by 5 bases, and 8 bases separated the two germline ends. The CDR3 is 13 amino acids. In nucleotides, the CDR3 is TGTGCCAGCAGCTTAGTGGCAGTTGAGACCCAGTACTTC. This gives the protein CASSLVAVETQYF.

The chain is built from TRBV10-2 and TRBJ2-1, with 7 nucleotides matching TRBD2. Germline CDR1 is WSHSY and CDR2 is SAAADI. The CDR3 has 14 amino acids. Trimming cost V 4 bases and J 8 bases; bases outside gene matches: 8. The CDR3 nucleotides are TGCGCCAGCAGTGGCGGGAGAGGGTGGTATGAGCAGTTCTTC. Its protein product is CASSGGRGWYEQFF.

The CDR3 nucleotides are TGTGCCAGCTCAAACGGCGTCCCCATCTGCGGTAGCTACGAGCAGTACTTC. The encoded protein is CASSNGVPICGSYEQYF. V gene TRBV18 combines with J gene TRBJ2-7; D remains ambiguous. V was clipped by 5 bases and J by 3 bases, with 23 bases between them. This CDR3 is built from 17 residues. CDR1 KGHSH and CDR2 LQKENI come from the germline V gene.

This clone was recorded once. The J gene is TRBJ2-1, the V gene TRBV28, with 9 bases fitting TRBD1. The trim removed 7 bases at V and 10 bases at J, leaving 11 bases unmatched. The CDR3 extends over 14 amino acids. CDR1 is MDHEN and CDR2 is SYDVKM in the germline V gene. CDR3 region: CASTGQGRPREQFF. CDR3 nucleotides: TGTGCCAGCACGGGACAGGGCCGCCCCAGGGAGCAGTTCTTC.

The chain links TRBV27 to TRBJ2-1; 14 bases fit TRBD2. The V and J ends lost 4 bases and 10 bases, in that order; junction bases with no gene match: 12. Germline V gene sequence: CDR1 MNHEY, CDR2 SMNVEV (reference sequence). The CDR3 has 17 amino acids. In nucleotides, the CDR3 is TGTGCCAGCAGTTCTTTGAGACTAGCGGGAGGGCCTCGGGAGCAGTTCTTC. It yields the protein CASSSLRLAGGPREQFF.

The chain is built from TRBV18 and TRBJ2-3; D may be TRBD2 (6 bases). The CDR3 length is 15 residues. CDR1 KGHSH and CDR2 LQKENI come from the germline V gene. V gave up 2 bases and J gave up 2 bases, with 11 bases separating them. CDR3: CASSPSAGITDTQYF. In DNA form, the CDR3 reads TGTGCCAGCTCACCATCGGCGGGAATCACAGATACGCAGTATTTT.

This clone was seen only once. This sequence joins TRBV28 and TRBJ2-5; the match to TRBD1 covers 10 bases. Trimming removed 3 bases from V and 6 bases from J; junction bases left unmatched: 10. The V gene's germline CDR1 is MDHEN and CDR2 SYDVKM. The CDR3 extends over 16 amino acids. The CDR3 DNA reads as TGTGCCAGCAGTTTGGGACAGGGGTTAAGTAGGAAGACCCAGTACTTC. It is translated as CASSLGQGLSRKTQYF. The full variable domain, its missing parts supplied by reference TRBV28 and TRBJ2-5, is DVKVTQSSRYLVKRTGEKVFLECVQDMDHENMFWYRQDPGLGLRLIYFSYDVKMKEKGDIPEGYSVSREKKERFSLILESASTNQTSMYLCASSLGQGLSRKTQYFGPGTRLLVL.

The chain uses TRBV7-2 and TRBJ2-2, with D possibly TRBD2 on 5 matching bases. CDR3 length: 11 residues. Per the germline V gene, CDR1 is SGHTA and CDR2 is FQGNSA. V dropped 6 bases and J dropped 12 bases, with 11 bases sitting between them. CDR3 sequence reads: CASSRGWKLFF. The CDR3 nucleotides are TGTGCCAGCAGTCGGGGTTGGAAGCTGTTTTTT.

This clone was observed once. The rearrangement links TRBV29-1 to TRBJ2-3; 14 nucleotides agree with TRBD2. The CDR3 has 14 amino acids. The V segment lost 6 bases and the J segment 3 bases; nucleotides outside the gene matches: 2. Germline V gene sequence: CDR1 SQVTM, CDR2 ANQGSEA. The CDR3: CSVRTSGRTDTQYF. For the CDR3, the DNA is TGCAGCGTCCGGACTAGCGGGAGGACAGATACGCAGTATTTT.

A word on this clone: This CDR3 is also generated by other DNA sequences in the sample. The chain combines TRBV5-1 with TRBJ2-5; TRBD1 or TRBD2 may be the D gene (5 bases each). This CDR3 is built from 13 residues. The germline V gene encodes CDR1 SGHRS and CDR2 YFSETQ. V lost 0 bases to trimming and J lost 4 bases, with 7 bases between them. In DNA form, the CDR3 reads TGCGCCAGCAGCTTGGGTGGGGGAGAGACCCAGTACTTC. Protein sequence: CASSLGGGETQYF.

V usage is TRBV18 and J usage is TRBJ1-1; tentatively, D is TRBD1 (6 bases). The CDR3 covers 16 residues. CDR1 is KGHSH and CDR2 is LQKENI in the germline V gene. The V end lost 3 bases, the J end lost 5 bases, and 19 bases lay between the germline ends. The CDR3 nucleotides are TGTGCCAGCTCACCCCAGGGGATATGGGGGAAGACTGAAGCTTTCTTT. Translated, it gives CASSPQGIWGKTEAFF.

The V and J genes are TRBV7-3 and TRBJ1-1; maybe TRBD1 (5 bases). The CDR3 extends over 14 amino acids. Germline CDR1 is SGHTA and CDR2 is FQGTGA. V was cut by 5 bases and J by 4 bases, with 14 bases left in between. This CDR3 is CASSVQGRGTEAFF. CDR3 DNA: TGTGCCAGCAGCGTTCAGGGTCGGGGCACTGAAGCTTTCTTT.

The rearrangement links TRBV15 to TRBJ2-7, with D maybe TRBD2 (6 bases). There are 14 residues in the CDR3. Trimming removed 9 bases from V and 0 bases from J, with 15 bases in between. From germline, CDR1 is LNHNV and CDR2 YYDKDF (reference sequence). This CDR3 is CATRRGGSSYEQYF. The CDR3, as DNA: TGTGCCACGAGGCGGGGTGGAAGCTCCTACGAGCAGTACTTC.

This chain uses TRBV18 with TRBJ2-2, with 9 bases matching TRBD1. Looked up from germline, CDR1 is KGHSH and CDR2 is LQKENI. The CDR3 length is 20 residues. V dropped 3 bases and J dropped 6; count of bases not matched to a gene: 20. CDR3 sequence: CASSPVLASAGTGMAGELFF. CDR3 coding DNA: TGTGCCAGCTCACCGGTACTTGCCTCCGCAGGGACAGGGATGGCCGGGGAGCTGTTTTTT.